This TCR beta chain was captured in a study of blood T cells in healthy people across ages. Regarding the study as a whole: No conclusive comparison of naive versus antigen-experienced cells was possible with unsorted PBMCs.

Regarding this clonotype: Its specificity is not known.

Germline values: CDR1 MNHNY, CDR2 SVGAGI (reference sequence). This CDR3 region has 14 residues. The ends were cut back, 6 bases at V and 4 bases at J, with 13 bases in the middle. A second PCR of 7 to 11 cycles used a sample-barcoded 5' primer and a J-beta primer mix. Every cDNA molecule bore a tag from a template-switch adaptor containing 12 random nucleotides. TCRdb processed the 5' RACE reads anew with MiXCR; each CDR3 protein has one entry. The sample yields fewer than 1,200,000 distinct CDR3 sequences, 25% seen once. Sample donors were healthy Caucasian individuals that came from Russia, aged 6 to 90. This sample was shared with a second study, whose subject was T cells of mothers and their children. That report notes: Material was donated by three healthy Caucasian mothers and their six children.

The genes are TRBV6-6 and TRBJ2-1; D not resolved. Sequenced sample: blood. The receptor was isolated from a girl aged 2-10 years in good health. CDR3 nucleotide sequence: TGTGCCAGCAGCCCTAGTCTTAATTACAATGAGCAGTTCTTC. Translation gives CASSPSLNYNEQFF.